A selection of T cell receptor beta chains follows, all from one sample in a study of cytomegalovirus exposure and HLA in healthy donors. The data were produced by immunoSEQ multiplex PCR, yet TCRdb's version contains in-frame clones alone and is incomplete. The table has 150,000 to 200,000 clones, around two thirds seen once. The sequencing sample was made of PBMCs. All receptors derive from a man aged 25 to 45 in good health and CMV-seropositive. Both conserved end residues are part of each CDR3. A D gene is named only where the DNA matches it firmly. Expanded clones are given a class, and other clones once, few, many or no size at all.

CDR3aa,CDR3nt,j_gene,v_gene,abundance,d_gene
CASSFQGQGIDEQFF,TGCGCCAGCAGCTTCCAGGGACAGGGAATTGATGAGCAGTTCTTC,TRBJ2-1,TRBV5-1,NA,TRBD1
CASSHTATNTEAFF,TGCGCCAGCAGCCATACAGCCACGAACACTGAAGCTTTCTTT,TRBJ1-1,TRBV4-1,NA,NA
CASSLGSRTNYGYTF,TGTGCCAGCAGCTTGGGGAGCCGAACTAACTATGGCTACACCTTC,TRBJ1-2,TRBV5-4,once,NA
CASSNYLVWDTQFYEQYF,TGCGCCAGCAGCAACTATTTGGTTTGGGACACCCAATTTTACGAGCAGTACTTC,TRBJ2-7,TRBV5-1,NA,NA
CASSLGSGLGVPGELFF,TGTGCCAGCAGCTTAGGATCTGGACTAGGCGTTCCCGGGGAGCTGTTTTTT,TRBJ2-2,TRBV7-3,NA,TRBD2
CASSIRQGNEKLFF,TGTGCCAGCAGCATACGACAGGGTAATGAAAAACTGTTTTTT,TRBJ1-4,TRBV7-2,once,TRBD1
CASSSDRSHEQYF,TGTGCCAGCAGCTCGGACAGGTCCCACGAGCAGTACTTC,TRBJ2-7,TRBV13,NA,TRBD1
CASSYMTGLPPEAFF,TGTGCCAGCAGTTACATGACAGGGTTACCTCCTGAAGCTTTCTTT,TRBJ1-1,TRBV6-5,NA,TRBD1
CASSLKQTSRGPYEQYF,TGTGCCAGCAGTTTAAAACAGACTAGCAGGGGCCCCTACGAGCAGTACTTC,TRBJ2-7,TRBV27,NA,NA
CASSSNSLYTEAFF,TGTGCCAGCAGTTCCAACAGCCTGTACACTGAAGCTTTCTTT,TRBJ1-1,TRBV6-5,once,NA
CASSKGSPRQRNYGYTF,TGTGCCAGCAGCAAAGGCTCCCCGAGACAGAGAAACTATGGCTACACCTTC,TRBJ1-2,TRBV21-1,few,NA
CASSLLYVENTEAFF,TGTGCCAGCAGTTTACTCTATGTCGAGAACACTGAAGCTTTCTTT,TRBJ1-1,TRBV6-5,NA,NA
CASSQEGTGIYGYTF,TGCGCCAGCAGCCAAGAAGGGACAGGGATCTATGGCTACACCTTC,TRBJ1-2,TRBV4-1,few,TRBD1
CASSFQAGGLYEQYF,TGTGCCAGCAGCTTCCAGGCGGGAGGTCTCTACGAGCAGTACTTC,TRBJ2-7,TRBV7-2,NA,TRBD2
CASSKPSGGGTDTQYF,TGTGCCAGCAGCAAACCTAGCGGGGGGGGGACAGATACGCAGTATTTT,TRBJ2-3,TRBV7-2,few,TRBD2
CASSIGGGYNEQFF,TGTGCCAGTAGTATAGGCGGCGGATACAATGAGCAGTTCTTC,TRBJ2-1,TRBV19,NA,NA
CASSATEGKETQYF,TGTGCCAGCAGCGCCACGGAGGGGAAAGAGACCCAGTACTTC,TRBJ2-5,TRBV5-5,NA,NA
CATSSDDRGLDTQYF,TGTGCCACCAGCAGTGATGACAGGGGGCTAGATACGCAGTATTTT,TRBJ2-3,TRBV15,NA,TRBD1
CASSHRGGYEQYF,TGTGCCAGCAGCCACCGGGGGGGCTACGAGCAGTACTTC,TRBJ2-7,TRBV28,NA,TRBD2
CASSPGLAGADTQYF,TGTGCCAGCAGTCCGGGACTAGCGGGAGCGGATACGCAGTATTTT,TRBJ2-3,TRBV6-5,NA,TRBD2
CASSETRGLHTEAFF,TGTGCCAGCAGCGAGACGAGGGGGCTACACACTGAAGCTTTCTTT,TRBJ1-1,TRBV7-9,NA,TRBD1
CASSLPGGDHQETQYF,TGTGCCAGCAGCTTGCCTGGGGGCGACCACCAAGAGACCCAGTACTTC,TRBJ2-5,TRBV11-2,NA,NA
CSVEGHLMDRDTQYF,TGCAGCGTTGAGGGGCACCTGATGGATCGAGATACGCAGTATTTT,TRBJ2-3,TRBV29-1,NA,NA
CAIRREDDQPQHF,TGTGCCATCAGGAGGGAGGACGATCAGCCCCAGCATTTT,TRBJ1-5,TRBV10-3,NA,NA
CASSSLRRGTYNEQFF,TGTGCCAGCAGTTCACTCCGGCGGGGAACCTACAATGAGCAGTTCTTC,TRBJ2-1,TRBV28,NA,NA
CASSEGVSSPYEQYF,TGTGCCAGCAGTGAAGGGGTCTCTAGTCCCTACGAGCAGTACTTC,TRBJ2-7,TRBV6-1,NA,NA
CSAHSGQPKYF,TGCAGTGCTCACTCGGGACAGCCAAAGTACTTC,TRBJ2-5,TRBV20-1,NA,TRBD1
CASTGLAGLTDTQYF,TGTGCCAGCACCGGACTAGCGGGACTGACAGATACGCAGTATTTT,TRBJ2-3,TRBV2,few,TRBD2
CASSEGLAGVETQYF,TGCGCCAGCAGCGAGGGACTAGCGGGAGTAGAGACCCAGTACTTC,TRBJ2-5,TRBV4-1,NA,TRBD2
CASSFGDSPLHF,TGTGCCAGCAGTTTCGGGGATTCACCCCTCCACTTT,TRBJ1-6,TRBV28,few,NA
CASSPDTNTEAFF,TGTGCCAGCAGCCCTGACACGAACACTGAAGCTTTCTTT,TRBJ1-1,TRBV7-3,NA,NA
CASSPSGVDYGYTF,TGTGCCAGCTCACCTTCAGGGGTGGACTATGGCTACACCTTC,TRBJ1-2,TRBV18,NA,NA
CASSGQYTGELFF,TGTGCCAGTAGTGGACAGTACACCGGGGAGCTGTTTTTT,TRBJ2-2,TRBV19,NA,NA
CASSLLSKNTEAFF,TGTGCCAGCAGTTTATTGTCCAAGAACACTGAAGCTTTCTTT,TRBJ1-1,TRBV28,NA,NA
CASSFRTSGRAAGELFF,TGTGCCAGCAGCTTCCGGACTAGCGGGAGGGCGGCCGGGGAGCTGTTTTTT,TRBJ2-2,TRBV7-2,NA,TRBD2
CASSGGLGEIF,TGTGCCAGCAGCGGGGGACTAGGAGAGATCTTC,TRBJ2-1,TRBV9,NA,TRBD2
CASSYSLEADTQYF,TGTGCCAGCAGTTACTCACTAGAAGCAGATACGCAGTATTTT,TRBJ2-3,TRBV6-5,NA,NA
CASSPGTGIYEQYF,TGTGCCAGTTCTCCCGGGACAGGGATTTACGAGCAGTACTTC,TRBJ2-7,TRBV6-6,NA,TRBD1
CASSLAVGGEPEAFF,TGTGCCAGCAGCTTAGCTGTAGGGGGCGAACCTGAAGCTTTCTTT,TRBJ1-1,TRBV7-3,NA,TRBD1
CASSFRVDQPQHF,TGTGCCAGCAGCTTTCGAGTGGATCAGCCCCAGCATTTT,TRBJ1-5,TRBV7-2,NA,NA
CASSLNGEGGTEAFF,TGTGCCAGCAGCTTAAATGGCGAGGGAGGGACTGAAGCTTTCTTT,TRBJ1-1,TRBV7-3,NA,NA
CASSVSGDYNEQFF,TGTGCCAGCAGTGTTTCCGGGGACTACAATGAGCAGTTCTTC,TRBJ2-1,TRBV6-1,NA,NA
CASTPPGDQPQHF,TGTGCCAGCACGCCCCCAGGGGATCAGCCCCAGCATTTT,TRBJ1-5,TRBV28,NA,NA
CASSLSEGVPYEQYF,TGTGCCAGCAGCTTATCGGAGGGAGTCCCCTACGAGCAGTACTTC,TRBJ2-7,TRBV5-4,NA,NA
CASSLGLEEQFF,TGTGCCAGCAGCTTGGGACTTGAGGAGCAGTTCTTC,TRBJ2-1,TRBV5-4,NA,NA
CASSEPETGAVYSNQPQHF,TGCGCCAGCAGTGAGCCAGAGACAGGGGCGGTGTATAGCAATCAGCCCCAGCATTTT,TRBJ1-5,TRBV10-1,once,TRBD1
CASSLRGGWRIQETQYF,TGTGCCAGCAGCTTAAGGGGGGGCTGGAGAATACAAGAGACCCAGTACTTC,TRBJ2-5,TRBV7-9,NA,NA